The present TCR beta chain was sequenced within a study of blood T cell repertoires in COVID-19. Across the study: Spain, Italy and the United States supplied samples that represented acute and convalescent COVID-19. The analysed material was cDNA or gDNA that came from T cells, B-cell-depleted T cells, or PBMCs.

V was cut by 3 bases and J by 0 bases, with 15 bases left in between. Germline-derived CDR1 and CDR2 are SGHVS and FQNEAQ. The CDR3 is made up of 17 amino acids. Per the original methods: From reference gene primer amplification, estimates of nucleated cell counts were derived. Produced via immunoSEQ multiplex PCR; TCRdb's table is partial and in-frame only. V and J calls and clone size are those listed in that table; D and trimming were worked out from the DNA. This sample carries some 120,000 clones, over 70% of them seen once, and the ten largest clones take 0.65% to 0.9%. The clonotype originates from a woman aged 70-85 years with acute or convalescent COVID-19. Sequencing was performed on peripheral blood. The genes are TRBV7-8 and TRBJ1-3; tentative D call: TRBD1 (6 bases). The CDR3 DNA sequence: TGTGCCAGCAGCTTTGAGGCAGGGGAGAGCTCTGGAAACACCATATATTTT. It translates to CASSFEAGESSGNTIYF.